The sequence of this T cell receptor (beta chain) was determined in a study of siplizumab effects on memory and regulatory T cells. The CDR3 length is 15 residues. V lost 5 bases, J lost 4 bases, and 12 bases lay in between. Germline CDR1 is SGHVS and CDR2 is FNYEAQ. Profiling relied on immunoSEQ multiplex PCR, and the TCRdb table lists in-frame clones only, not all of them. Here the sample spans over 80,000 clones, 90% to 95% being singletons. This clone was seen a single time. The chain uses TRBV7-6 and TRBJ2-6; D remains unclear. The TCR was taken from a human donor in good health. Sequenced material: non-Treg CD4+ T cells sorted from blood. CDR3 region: CASSPSPLGANVLTF. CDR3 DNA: TGTGCCAGCAGCCCCTCCCCGCTCGGGGCCAACGTCCTGACTTTC.